The T cell receptor beta chain described here comes from a study of cytomegalovirus exposure and HLA in healthy donors. Everyone who donated was a healthy bone marrow donor. Turning to this clone: Antigen unknown.

The PCR had 60 Vbeta and 13 Jbeta primers. Here immunoSEQ multiplex PCR was the method, and the copy in TCRdb shows in-frame clones only, minus some. The profile shows under 200,000 clones, around 78% of them singletons. Study conclusions and caveats: Published work reported that the classifier diagnosed cytomegalovirus status with high specificity and sensitivity. Prior analysis indicated that the majority of TCR beta V segments exhibited productivity approximately 87% or approximately 30% of the time. Analyses of presence/absence relied on an assumption of roughly uniform sequencing depth across donors.

CDR1 is LNHDA and CDR2 is SQIVND in the germline V gene (reference sequence). The ends were cut back, 1 base at V and 8 bases at J, with 12 bases in the middle. The length of the CDR3 is 14 residues. Material: PBMCs. The genes are TRBV19 and TRBJ2-1; D is unresolved. This TCR was sampled from a woman between 25 and 40 years old in good health and CMV-seropositive. The CDR3, as DNA: TGTGCCAGTAGTATAGGGCCAAATGTGGATGAGCAGTTCTTC. It specifies CASSIGPNVDEQFF. The full variable domain, in which reference TRBV19 and TRBJ2-1 provide the parts outside the CDR3, is DGGITQSPKYLFRKEGQNVTLSCEQNLNHDAMYWYRQDPGQGLRLIYYSQIVNDFQKGDIAEGYSVSREKKESFPLTVTSAQKNPTAFYLCASSIGPNVDEQFFGPGTRLTVL.